The 6 T cell receptor beta chains below all came from one sample that was sequenced in a study of control samples from healthy donors and cancer patients. Profiled with immunoSEQ multiplex PCR; TCRdb holds only in-frame clones, not every one. Of 390,000 or so clones listed, about 93% are singletons. Sequencing was carried out using PBMCs. The source is a man in his forties with head and neck cancer.

The chain combines TRBV7-9 with TRBJ2-1, with 12 nucleotides matching TRBD2. Trimming removed 4 bases from V and 7 bases from J; junction bases left unmatched: 8. Germline V gene data show CDR1 as SEHNR and CDR2 as FQNEAQ (reference sequence). CDR3 length: 16 residues. The CDR3 is CASSSLRLAGVNEQFF. In DNA, the CDR3 is TGTGCCAGCAGCTCGCTACGACTAGCGGGAGTGAATGAGCAGTTCTTC. Full variable domain (missing parts from reference TRBV7-9 and TRBJ2-1): DTGVSQNPRHKITKRGQNVTFRCDPISEHNRLYWYRQTLGQGPEFLTYFQNEAQLEKSRLLSDRFSAERPKGSFSTLEIQRTEQGDSAMYLCASSSLRLAGVNEQFFGPGTRLTVL.

The V and J genes are TRBV7-8 and TRBJ2-2; D may be TRBD1 (5 bases). The CDR3 is 11 amino acids. The V end lost 8 bases, the J end lost 4 bases, and 5 bases lay between the germline ends. Germline values: CDR1 SGHVS, CDR2 FQNEAQ. In DNA, the CDR3 is TGTGCCAGCGGGGCCACCGGGGAGCTGTTTTTT. It yields the protein CASGATGELFF.

DNA of the CDR3: TGTGCCAGCAGCCCTAACCCGGGACAGGGGGTTTACGAGCAGTACTTC. Translation gives CASSPNPGQGVYEQYF. The chain employs TRBV6-2 or TRBV6-3 and TRBJ2-7; 11 bases fit TRBD1. The CDR3 extends over 16 amino acids. V shed 6 bases and J 4 bases; nucleotides not matched to a gene: 11. The germline V gene encodes CDR1 MNHEY and CDR2 SVGEGT.

The chain has TRBV4-2 and TRBJ2-5, with D perhaps TRBD2 (7 bases). V was cut by 0 bases and J by 2 bases, with 16 bases left in between. This CDR3 is 17 amino acids long. Germline V gene sequence: CDR1 LGHNA, CDR2 YNFKEQ. Written as DNA, the CDR3 is TGTGCCAGCAGCCAAGATGCGGGGGCTGCTGTGCAAGAGACCCAGTACTTC. Translation: CASSQDAGAAVQETQYF.

The J gene is TRBJ2-2, the V gene TRBV5-1, with D maybe TRBD2 (7 bases). The CDR3 contains 15 residues. V was trimmed by 5 bases and J by 6 bases, leaving 17 bases between them. From germline, CDR1 is SGHRS and CDR2 YFSETQ. The CDR3 region has the DNA TGCGCCAGCAGATGGATGGAAGGGGGGGCCGGGGAGCTGTTTTTT. It is translated as CASRWMEGGAGELFF.

The rearrangement uses TRBV10-1 and TRBJ1-6; D is ambiguous. The CDR3 totals 18 residues. Germline values: CDR1 WNHNN, CDR2 SYGVQD (reference sequence). V was clipped by 4 bases and J by 6 bases, with 22 bases between them. As DNA, the CDR3 is TGCGCCAGCAGTGCTGGCCAAGAGAGCAGGAAGGCTAATTCACCCCTCCACTTT. Residues: CASSAGQESRKANSPLHF.